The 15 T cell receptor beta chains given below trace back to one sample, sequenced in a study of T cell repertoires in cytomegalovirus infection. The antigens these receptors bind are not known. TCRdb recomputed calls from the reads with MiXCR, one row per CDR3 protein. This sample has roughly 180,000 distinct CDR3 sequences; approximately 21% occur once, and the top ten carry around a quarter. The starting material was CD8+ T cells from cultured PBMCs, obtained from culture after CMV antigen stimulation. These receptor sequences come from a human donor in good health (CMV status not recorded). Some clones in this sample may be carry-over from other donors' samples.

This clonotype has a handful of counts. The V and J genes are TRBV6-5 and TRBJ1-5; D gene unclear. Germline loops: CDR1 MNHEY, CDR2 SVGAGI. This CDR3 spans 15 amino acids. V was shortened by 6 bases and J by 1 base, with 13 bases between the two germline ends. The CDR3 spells CASRHGMASNQPQHF. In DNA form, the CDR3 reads TGTGCCAGCAGACACGGGATGGCGAGCAATCAGCCCCAGCATTTT.

CDR3 amino acids: CASSGTGTGGSSWTDTQYF. CDR3 bases: TGTGCCAGCAGCGGTACCGGGACAGGGGGCTCGAGTTGGACAGATACGCAGTATTTT. The rearrangement uses TRBV7-9 and TRBJ2-3, with 12 bases aligning to TRBD1. This CDR3 region has 19 residues. Germline V gene lookup returns CDR1 SEHNR and CDR2 FQNEAQ (reference sequence). J gave up 3 bases and V 5 bases, and 15 bases lay outside the gene matches.

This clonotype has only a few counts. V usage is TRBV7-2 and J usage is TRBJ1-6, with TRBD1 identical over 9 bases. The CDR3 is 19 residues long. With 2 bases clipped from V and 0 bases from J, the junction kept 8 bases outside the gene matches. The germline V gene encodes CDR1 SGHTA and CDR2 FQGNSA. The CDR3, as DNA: TGTGCCAGCAGCTTAAAGAGGACAGGGGCCATCTCCTATAATTCACCCCTCCACTTT. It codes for CASSLKRTGAISYNSPLHF.

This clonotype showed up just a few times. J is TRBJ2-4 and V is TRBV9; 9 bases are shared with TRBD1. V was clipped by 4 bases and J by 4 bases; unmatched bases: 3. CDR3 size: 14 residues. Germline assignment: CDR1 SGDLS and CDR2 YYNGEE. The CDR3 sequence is CASSSGQGKNIQYF. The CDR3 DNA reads TGTGCCAGCAGCTCCGGACAGGGGAAAAACATTCAGTACTTC.

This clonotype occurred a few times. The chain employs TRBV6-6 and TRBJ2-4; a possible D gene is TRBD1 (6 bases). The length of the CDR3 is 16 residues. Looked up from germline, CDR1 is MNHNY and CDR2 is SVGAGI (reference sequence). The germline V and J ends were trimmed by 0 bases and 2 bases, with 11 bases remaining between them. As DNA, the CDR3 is TGTGCCAGCAGTTACTCAACGGACAGACCCAAAAACATTCAGTACTTC. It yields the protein CASSYSTDRPKNIQYF.

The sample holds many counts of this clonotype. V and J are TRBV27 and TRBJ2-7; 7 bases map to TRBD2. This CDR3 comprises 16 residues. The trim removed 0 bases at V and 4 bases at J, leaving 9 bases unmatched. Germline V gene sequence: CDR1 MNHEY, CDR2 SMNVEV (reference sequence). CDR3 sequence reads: CASSLSNGPGGYEQYF. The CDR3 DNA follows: TGTGCCAGCAGTTTATCGAATGGTCCCGGGGGGTACGAGCAGTACTTC.

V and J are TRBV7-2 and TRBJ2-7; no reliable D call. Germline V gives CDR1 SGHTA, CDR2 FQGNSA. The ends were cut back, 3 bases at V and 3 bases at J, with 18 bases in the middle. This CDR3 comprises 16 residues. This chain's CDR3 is CASSFASPTPIYEQYF. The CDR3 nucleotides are TGTGCCAGCAGCTTCGCCTCCCCGACTCCCATCTACGAGCAGTACTTC.

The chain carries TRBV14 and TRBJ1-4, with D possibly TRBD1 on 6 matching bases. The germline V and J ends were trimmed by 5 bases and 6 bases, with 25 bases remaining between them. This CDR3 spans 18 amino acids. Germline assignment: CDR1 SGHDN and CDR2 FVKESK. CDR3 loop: CASSGQHRMGWDHEKLFF. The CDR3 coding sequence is TGTGCCAGCAGCGGACAGCACCGGATGGGGTGGGATCATGAAAAACTGTTTTTT.

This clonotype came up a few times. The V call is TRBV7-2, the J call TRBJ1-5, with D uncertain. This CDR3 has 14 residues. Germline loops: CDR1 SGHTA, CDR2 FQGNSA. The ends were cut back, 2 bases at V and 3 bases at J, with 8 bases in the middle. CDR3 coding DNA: TGTGCCAGCAGCTTATACAACAACAATCAGCCCCAGCATTTT. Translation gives CASSLYNNNQPQHF.

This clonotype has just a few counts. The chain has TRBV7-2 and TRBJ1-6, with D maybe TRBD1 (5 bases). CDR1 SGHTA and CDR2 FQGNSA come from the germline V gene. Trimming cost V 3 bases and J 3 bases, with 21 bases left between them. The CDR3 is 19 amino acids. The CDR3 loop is CASSLPAGSTGDYNSPLHF. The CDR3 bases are TGTGCCAGCAGCTTGCCCGCGGGTTCAACAGGAGACTATAATTCACCCCTCCACTTT.

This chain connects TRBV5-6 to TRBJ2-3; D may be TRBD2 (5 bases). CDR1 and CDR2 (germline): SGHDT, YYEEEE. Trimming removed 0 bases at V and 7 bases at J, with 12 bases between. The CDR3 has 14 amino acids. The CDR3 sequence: CASSLELAKNTQYF. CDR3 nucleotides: TGTGCCAGCAGCTTGGAATTAGCGAAAAATACGCAGTATTTT.

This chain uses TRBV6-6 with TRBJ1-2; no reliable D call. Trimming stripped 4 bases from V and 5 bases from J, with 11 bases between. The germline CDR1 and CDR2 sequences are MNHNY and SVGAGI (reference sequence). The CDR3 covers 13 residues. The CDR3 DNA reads TGTGCCAGCAGTTTAACCGTTGGGTATGGCTACACCTTC. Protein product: CASSLTVGYGYTF.

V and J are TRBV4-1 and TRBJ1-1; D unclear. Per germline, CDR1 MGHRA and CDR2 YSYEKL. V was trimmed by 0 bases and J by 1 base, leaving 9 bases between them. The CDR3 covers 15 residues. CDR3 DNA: TGCGCCAGCAGCCAAGAGGAACGGCGGAACACTGAAGCTTTCTTT. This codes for CASSQEERRNTEAFF.

DNA of the CDR3: TGTGCCAGCAGTGGAGGACAGACCTACACAAAATCCTACGAGCAGTACTTC. This translates into CASSGGQTYTKSYEQYF. The V gene is TRBV6-2 or TRBV6-3, the J gene TRBJ2-7; possibly TRBD1 for D (6 bases). Trimming removed 5 bases from V and 1 base from J, with 21 bases in between. CDR1 is MNHEY, CDR2 SVGEGT, per germline. This CDR3 has 17 residues.

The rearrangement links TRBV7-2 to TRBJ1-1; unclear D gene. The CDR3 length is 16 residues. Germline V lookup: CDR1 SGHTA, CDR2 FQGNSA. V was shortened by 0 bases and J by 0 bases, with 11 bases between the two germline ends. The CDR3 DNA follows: TGTGCCAGCAGCTTAGCGATCGAAGGATTGAACACTGAAGCTTTCTTT. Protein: CASSLAIEGLNTEAFF. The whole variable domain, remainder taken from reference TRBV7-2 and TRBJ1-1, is GAGVSQSPSNKVTEKGKDVELRCDPISGHTALYWYRQSLGQGLEFLIYFQGNSAPDKSGLPSDRFSAERTGGSVSTLTIQRTQQEDSAVYLCASSLAIEGLNTEAFFGQGTRLTVV.